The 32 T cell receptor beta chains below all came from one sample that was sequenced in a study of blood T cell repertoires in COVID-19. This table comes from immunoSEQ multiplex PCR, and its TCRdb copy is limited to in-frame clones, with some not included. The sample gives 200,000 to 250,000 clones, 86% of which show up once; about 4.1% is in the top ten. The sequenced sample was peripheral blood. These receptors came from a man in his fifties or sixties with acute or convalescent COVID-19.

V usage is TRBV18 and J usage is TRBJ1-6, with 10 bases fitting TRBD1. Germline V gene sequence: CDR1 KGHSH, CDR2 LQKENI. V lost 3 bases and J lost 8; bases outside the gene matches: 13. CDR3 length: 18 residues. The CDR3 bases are TGTGCCAGCTCACCCACCCCGGCAGGACAGGGGGTTTATTCACCCCTCCACTTT. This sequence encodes CASSPTPAGQGVYSPLHF.

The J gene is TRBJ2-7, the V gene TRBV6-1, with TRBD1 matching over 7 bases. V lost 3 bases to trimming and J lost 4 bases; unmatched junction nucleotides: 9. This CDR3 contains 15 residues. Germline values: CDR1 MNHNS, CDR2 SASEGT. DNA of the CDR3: TGTGCCAGCAGTGACCTCCAGGGGGATTCGTACGAGCAGTACTTC. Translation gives CASSDLQGDSYEQYF.

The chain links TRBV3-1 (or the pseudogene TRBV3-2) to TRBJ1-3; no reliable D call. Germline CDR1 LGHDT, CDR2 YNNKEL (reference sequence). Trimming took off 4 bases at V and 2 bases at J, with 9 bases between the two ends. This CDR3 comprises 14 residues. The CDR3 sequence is CASSPGEAGNTIYF. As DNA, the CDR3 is TGTGCCAGCAGCCCCGGTGAAGCTGGAAACACCATATATTTT.

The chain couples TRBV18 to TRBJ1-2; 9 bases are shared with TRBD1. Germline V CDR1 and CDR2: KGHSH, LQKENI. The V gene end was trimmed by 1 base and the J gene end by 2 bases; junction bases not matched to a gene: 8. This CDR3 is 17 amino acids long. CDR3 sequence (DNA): TGTGCCAGCTCACCACAGGGGACAGGGCCTCCAAACTATGGCTACACCTTC. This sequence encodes CASSPQGTGPPNYGYTF.

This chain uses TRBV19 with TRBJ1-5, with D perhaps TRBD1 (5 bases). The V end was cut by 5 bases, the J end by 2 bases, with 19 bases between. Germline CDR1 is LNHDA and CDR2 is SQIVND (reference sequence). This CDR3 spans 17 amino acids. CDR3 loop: CASSLPGGGSRNQPQHF. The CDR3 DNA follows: TGTGCCAGTAGTCTCCCCGGGGGTGGCTCCCGCAATCAGCCCCAGCATTTT.

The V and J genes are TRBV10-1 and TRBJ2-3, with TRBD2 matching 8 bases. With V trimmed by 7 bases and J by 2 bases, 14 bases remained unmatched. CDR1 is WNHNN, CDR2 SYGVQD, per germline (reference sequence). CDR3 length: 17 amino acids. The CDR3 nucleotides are TGCGCCAGCAATCCGGATTGTCGGGGGGGAATCACAGATACGCAGTATTTT. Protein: CASNPDCRGGITDTQYF.

CDR3 sequence (DNA): TGCGCCAGCAGCTTGGGGGCCCGGCAGGGTAGCGGAAACACCATATATTTT. Translating gives CASSLGARQGSGNTIYF. The rearrangement joins TRBV5-1 to TRBJ1-3; a possible D gene is TRBD1 (5 bases). Trimming left V 0 bases short and J 4 bases short, with 17 bases between. Germline CDR1 SGHRS, CDR2 YFSETQ. CDR3 length: 17 residues.

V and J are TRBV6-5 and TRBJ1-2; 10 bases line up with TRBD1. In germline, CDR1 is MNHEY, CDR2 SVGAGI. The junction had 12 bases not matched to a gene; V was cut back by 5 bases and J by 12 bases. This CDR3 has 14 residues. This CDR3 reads CASSTMTGGAVNTF. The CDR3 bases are TGTGCCAGCAGTACTATGACAGGGGGCGCCGTCAACACCTTC.

CDR3 in amino acids: CASSFWTGSLAEEAFF. DNA of the CDR3: TGCGCCAGCAGCTTTTGGACAGGATCGCTGGCGGAGGAAGCTTTCTTT. The chain recombines TRBV5-1 with TRBJ1-1, with TRBD1 identical over 7 bases. The V gene end was trimmed by 2 bases and the J gene end by 8 bases; junction bases not matched to a gene: 15. CDR1 is SGHRS, CDR2 YFSETQ, per germline. The CDR3 loop spans 16 amino acids.

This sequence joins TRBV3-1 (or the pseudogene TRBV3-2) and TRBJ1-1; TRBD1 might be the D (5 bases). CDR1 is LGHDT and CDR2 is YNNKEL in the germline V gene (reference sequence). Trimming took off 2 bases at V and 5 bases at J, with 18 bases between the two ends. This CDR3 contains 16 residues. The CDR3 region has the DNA TGTGCCAGCAGCCAACCCTCAGGAGGGGATGGAACTGAAGCTTTCTTT. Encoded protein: CASSQPSGGDGTEAFF.

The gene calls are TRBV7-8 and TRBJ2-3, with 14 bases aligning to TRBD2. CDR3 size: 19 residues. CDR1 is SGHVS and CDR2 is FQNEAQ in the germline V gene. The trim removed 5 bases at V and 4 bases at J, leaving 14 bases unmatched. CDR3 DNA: TGTGCCAGCAGCCCGAACATACGGACTAGCGGGGGGAGGTCAGATACGCAGTATTTT. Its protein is CASSPNIRTSGGRSDTQYF.

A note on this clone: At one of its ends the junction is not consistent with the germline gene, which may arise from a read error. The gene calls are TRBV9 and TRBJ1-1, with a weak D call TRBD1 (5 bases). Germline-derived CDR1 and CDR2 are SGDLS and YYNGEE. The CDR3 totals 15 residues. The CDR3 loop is CASSARGRVNAEAFF. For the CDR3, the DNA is TGTGCCAGCAGCGCAAGGGGTAGGGTGAACGCTGAAGCTTTCTTT.

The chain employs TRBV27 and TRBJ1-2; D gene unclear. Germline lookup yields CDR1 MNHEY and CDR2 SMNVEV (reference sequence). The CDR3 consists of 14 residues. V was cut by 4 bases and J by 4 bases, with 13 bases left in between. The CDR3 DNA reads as TGTGCCAGCAGTTCGTCTGACATCCCCTATGGCTACACCTTC. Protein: CASSSSDIPYGYTF.

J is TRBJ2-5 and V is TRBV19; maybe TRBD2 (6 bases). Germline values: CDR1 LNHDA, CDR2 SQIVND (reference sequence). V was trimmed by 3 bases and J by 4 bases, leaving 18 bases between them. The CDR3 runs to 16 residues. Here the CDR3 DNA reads TGTGCCAGTAGTATTGGGACTCCCCTAAGGGGAGAGACCCAGTACTTC. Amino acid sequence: CASSIGTPLRGETQYF.

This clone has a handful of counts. CDR3 nucleotides: TGTGCCACATCCCAGACAGGCAATAATCAGCCCCAGCATTTT. Translating it yields CATSQTGNNQPQHF. The rearrangement joins TRBV19 to TRBJ1-5; tentatively, D is TRBD1 (6 bases). CDR1 and CDR2 (germline): LNHDA, SQIVND (reference sequence). The CDR3 is 14 amino acids. Trimming left V 10 bases short and J 4 bases short, with 17 bases between. Together with reference TRBV19 and TRBJ1-5, the CDR3 gives the full variable domain: DGGITQSPKYLFRKEGQNVTLSCEQNLNHDAMYWYRQDPGQGLRLIYYSQIVNDFQKGDIAEGYSVSREKKESFPLTVTSAQKNPTAFYLCATSQTGNNQPQHFGDGTRLSIL.

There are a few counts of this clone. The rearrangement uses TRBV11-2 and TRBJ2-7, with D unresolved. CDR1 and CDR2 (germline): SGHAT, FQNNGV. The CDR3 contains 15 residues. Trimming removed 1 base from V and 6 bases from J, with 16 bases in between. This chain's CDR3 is CASSLVVAERSEQYF. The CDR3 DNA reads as TGTGCCAGCAGCTTAGTAGTGGCAGAGCGTAGCGAGCAGTACTTC.

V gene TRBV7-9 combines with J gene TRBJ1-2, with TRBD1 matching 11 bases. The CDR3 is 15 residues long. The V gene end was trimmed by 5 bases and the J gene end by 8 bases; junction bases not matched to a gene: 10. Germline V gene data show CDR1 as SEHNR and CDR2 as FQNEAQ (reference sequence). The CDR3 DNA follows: TGTGCCAGCAGCCCCGGGGGACAGGGGGTTTACGGCTACACCTTC. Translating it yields CASSPGGQGVYGYTF.

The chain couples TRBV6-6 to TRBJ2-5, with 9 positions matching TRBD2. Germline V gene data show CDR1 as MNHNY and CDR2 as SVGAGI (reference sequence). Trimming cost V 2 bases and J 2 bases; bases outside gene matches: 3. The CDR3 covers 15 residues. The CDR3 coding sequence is TGTGCCAGCAGTTACGGCGCGGGGGGGCAAGAGACCCAGTACTTC. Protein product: CASSYGAGGQETQYF.

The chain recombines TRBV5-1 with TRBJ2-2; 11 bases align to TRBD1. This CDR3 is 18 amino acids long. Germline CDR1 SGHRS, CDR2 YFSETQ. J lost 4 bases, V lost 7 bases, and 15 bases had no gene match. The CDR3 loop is CASSIRIPGQGGTGELFF. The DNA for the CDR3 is TGCGCCAGCTCTATAAGAATTCCGGGACAGGGGGGCACCGGGGAGCTGTTTTTT. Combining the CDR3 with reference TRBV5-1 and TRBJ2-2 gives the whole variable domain KAGVTQTPRYLIKTRGQQVTLSCSPISGHRSVSWYQQTPGQGLQFLFEYFSETQRNKGNFPGRFSGRQFSNSRSEMNVSTLELGDSALYLCASSIRIPGQGGTGELFFGEGSRLTVL.

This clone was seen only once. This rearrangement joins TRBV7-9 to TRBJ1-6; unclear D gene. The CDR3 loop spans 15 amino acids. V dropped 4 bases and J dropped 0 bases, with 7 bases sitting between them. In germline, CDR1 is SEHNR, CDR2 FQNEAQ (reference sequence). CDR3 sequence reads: CASSWEGSYNSPLHF. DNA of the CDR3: TGTGCCAGCAGCTGGGAGGGCTCCTATAATTCACCCCTCCACTTT.

DNA for the CDR3: TGTGCCAGCAGAGGGGGACAGGGGACCAATGAGCAGTTCTTC. This gives the protein CASRGGQGTNEQFF. This chain connects TRBV11-2 to TRBJ2-1, with 10 bases aligning to TRBD1. V lost 6 bases to trimming and J lost 6 bases; unmatched junction nucleotides: 5. Germline assignment: CDR1 SGHAT and CDR2 FQNNGV. The CDR3 runs 14 residues.

CDR3 in DNA: TGTGCCAGCAGTTTTTTAGGGGCTTTGAACACTGAAGCTTTCTTT. It specifies CASSFLGALNTEAFF. The chain couples TRBV2 to TRBJ1-1; tentative D call: TRBD1 (5 bases). V dropped 5 bases and J dropped 0 bases, with 13 bases sitting between them. CDR3 length: 15 amino acids. CDR1 is SNHLY, CDR2 FYNNEI, per germline. The variable domain in full, with the rest retrieved from reference TRBV2 and TRBJ1-1, is EPEVTQTPSHQVTQMGQEVILRCVPISNHLYFYWYRQILGQKVEFLVSFYNNEISEKSEIFDDQFSVERPDGSNFTLKIRSTKLEDSAMYFCASSFLGALNTEAFFGQGTRLTVV.

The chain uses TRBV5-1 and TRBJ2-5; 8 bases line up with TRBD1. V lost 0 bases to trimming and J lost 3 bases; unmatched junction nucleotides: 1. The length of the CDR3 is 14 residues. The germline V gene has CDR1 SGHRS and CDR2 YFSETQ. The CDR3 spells CASSLDRGEETQYF. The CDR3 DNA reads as TGCGCCAGCAGCTTGGACAGGGGGGAAGAGACCCAGTACTTC.

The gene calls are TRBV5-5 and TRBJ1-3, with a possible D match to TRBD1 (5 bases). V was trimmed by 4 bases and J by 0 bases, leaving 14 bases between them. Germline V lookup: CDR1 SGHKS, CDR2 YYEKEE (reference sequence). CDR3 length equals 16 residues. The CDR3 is CASSLPDSLSGNTIYF. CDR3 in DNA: TGTGCCAGCAGCCTGCCTGACAGCCTCTCTGGAAACACCATATATTTT.

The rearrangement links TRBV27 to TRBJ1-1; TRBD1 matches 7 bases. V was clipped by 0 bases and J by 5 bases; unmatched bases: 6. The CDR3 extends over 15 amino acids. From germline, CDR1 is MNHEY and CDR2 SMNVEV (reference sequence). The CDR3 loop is CASSLSAGGLTEAFF. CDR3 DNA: TGTGCCAGCAGTTTATCTGCAGGGGGATTAACTGAAGCTTTCTTT.

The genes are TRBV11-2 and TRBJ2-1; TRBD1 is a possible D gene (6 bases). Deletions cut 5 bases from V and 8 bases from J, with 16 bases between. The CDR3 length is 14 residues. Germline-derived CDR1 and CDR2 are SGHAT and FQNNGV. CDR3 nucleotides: TGTGCCAGCAGCCCGAAACAGGGAATCCATGAGCAGTTCTTC. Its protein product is CASSPKQGIHEQFF.

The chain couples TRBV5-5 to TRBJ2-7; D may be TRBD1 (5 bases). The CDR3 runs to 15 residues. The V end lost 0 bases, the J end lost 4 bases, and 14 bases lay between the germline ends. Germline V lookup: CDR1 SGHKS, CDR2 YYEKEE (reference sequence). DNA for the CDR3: TGTGCCAGCAGCTTGGCGGCAGGGCCTAGGTACGAGCAGTACTTC. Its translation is CASSLAAGPRYEQYF.

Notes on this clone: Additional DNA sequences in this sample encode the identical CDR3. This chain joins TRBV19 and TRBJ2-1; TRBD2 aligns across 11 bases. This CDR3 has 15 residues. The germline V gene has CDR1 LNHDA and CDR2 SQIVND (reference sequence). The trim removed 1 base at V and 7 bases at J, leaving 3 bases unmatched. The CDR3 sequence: CASSIVAGGRNEQFF. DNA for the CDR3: TGTGCCAGTAGTATAGTAGCGGGGGGGCGAAATGAGCAGTTCTTC.

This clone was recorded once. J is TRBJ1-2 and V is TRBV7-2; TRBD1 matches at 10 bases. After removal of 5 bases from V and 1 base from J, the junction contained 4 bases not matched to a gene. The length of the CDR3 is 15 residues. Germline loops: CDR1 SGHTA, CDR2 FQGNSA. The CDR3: CASSPGTGVNYGYTF. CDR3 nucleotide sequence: TGTGCCAGCAGCCCCGGGACAGGGGTTAACTATGGCTACACCTTC.

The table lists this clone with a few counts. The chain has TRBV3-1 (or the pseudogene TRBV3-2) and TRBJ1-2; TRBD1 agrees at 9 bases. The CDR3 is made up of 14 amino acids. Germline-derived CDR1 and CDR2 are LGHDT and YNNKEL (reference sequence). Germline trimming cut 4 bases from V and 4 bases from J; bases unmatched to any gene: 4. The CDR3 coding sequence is TGTGCCAGCAGCCGAGGGACAGGGCGCTATGGCTACACCTTC. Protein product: CASSRGTGRYGYTF.

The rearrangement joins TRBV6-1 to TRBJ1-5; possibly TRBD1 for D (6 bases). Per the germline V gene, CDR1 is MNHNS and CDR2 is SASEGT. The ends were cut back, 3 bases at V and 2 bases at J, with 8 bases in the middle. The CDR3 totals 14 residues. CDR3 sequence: CASSDRGGNQPQHF. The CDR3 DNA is TGTGCCAGCAGTGACAGGGGTGGCAATCAGCCCCAGCATTTT.

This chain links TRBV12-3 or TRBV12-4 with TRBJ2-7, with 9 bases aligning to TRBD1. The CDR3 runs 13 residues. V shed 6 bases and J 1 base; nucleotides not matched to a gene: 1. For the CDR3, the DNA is TGTGCCAGCAGGGGACAGGGTTCCTACGAGCAGTACTTC. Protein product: CASRGQGSYEQYF.